This TCR beta chain was identified in a study of blood T cell repertoires in COVID-19 (dated by TCRdb to the early 2020s). For context, the study as a whole: Samples covering the acute and convalescent phases of COVID-19 were provided by collaborators in the United States, Italy and Spain. The material from the prospective study consisted of cDNA or gDNA derived from T cells, B-cell-depleted T cells, or PBMCs. The dataset comprised deeply sampled blood TCRbeta repertoires from subjects exposed to, actively infected with, or recovered from COVID-19. The repertoires were made available in a free public database intended to serve as a resource for research on the immune response to SARS-CoV-2. The samples were drawn from two sources: the first 160 participants of the ongoing ImmuneRACE study, and 950 to 1,500 subjects contributed by 6 global collaborators. Sample metadata almost always included a de-identified subject ID, COVID-19 status, age in years and sex. Where available, HLA class I and class II types were taken from metadata supplied by the sample provider and were not determined by assay-based typing.

V is shortened by 0 bases, J by 14 bases, and the region joining them spans 11 bases. The CDR3 holds 13 amino acids from the cysteine to the phenylalanine. CDR3 DNA is the only sequence kept; it has 39 bases, read in frame from the first base. The germline V gene (reference sequence) yields MNHEY for CDR1 and SMNVEV for CDR2. Collaborating institutions collected whole blood in K2EDTA tubes following their own protocols. Collaborator samples were shipped for TCRbeta analysis as frozen whole blood, isolated PBMCs, or DNA extracted from either sample type. Worth noting for this clone: Its recognized antigen is unknown. Per-base qualities were not stored, and no clone one base away is much larger.

Here is what the overall study found, with its caveats: The amount of clinical and demographic metadata varied by source and participant and was provided uncurated.

The immunoSEQ Assay, a bias-controlled multiplex PCR, was used to amplify TCRbeta CDR3 regions from genomic DNA. Per the original workflow: Within the assay, amplification of reference gene primers was used to estimate how many nucleated cells each sample contained. To quantify the absolute abundance of each unique TCRbeta CDR3 rearrangement, sequence reads were collapsed and filtered. Productive Simpson clonality was computed per sample as the square root of Simpson's diversity index over productive rearrangements. Not all clones reach the TCRdb copy of this immuneACCESS table, which keeps in-frame sequences only. Checked studies attribute under half of the gap to unresolved V genes and leave the rest unexplained. The DNA gave D and trimming, while V, J and clone size come from that table. The sample profile shows more than 60,000 clones; roughly 87% of them were found once. The ten biggest clones cover approximately 15% of the sample.

The sequenced material came from peripheral blood. The chain employs TRBV27 and TRBJ1-6; TRBD1 might be the D gene, on 6 matching bases. The sequence was obtained from a woman aged 80 or older with acute or convalescent COVID-19. The DNA sequence is TGTGCCAGCAGTTTATCTTGGACAGCAACCCTCCACTTT. It codes for CASSLSWTATLHF.